This T cell receptor (beta chain) was documented in a study of blood T cell repertoires in COVID-19. Study overall: Some COVID-19 samples were acute and others convalescent; all came from the United States, Italy and Spain.

The V gene's germline CDR1 is ENHRY and CDR2 SYGVKD. This CDR3 has 17 amino acids. The V and J ends lost 11 bases and 0 bases, in that order; junction bases with no gene match: 10. Repertoires were generated with immunoSEQ multiplex PCR, while TCRdb's copy carries only in-frame clones and drops some. The profile shows 52,000 or so clones, 70% to 90% of them singletons. This clonotype was obtained from a man older than 75 with acute or convalescent COVID-19. Sequencing was performed on peripheral blood. The V and J genes are TRBV10-3 and TRBJ2-3; 14 nucleotides agree with TRBD2. The CDR3 spells CAASGTSGGSSTDTQYF. The DNA of the CDR3 is TGTGCCGCATCTGGGACTAGCGGGGGATCCAGCACAGATACGCAGTATTTT.